This T cell receptor beta chain stems from a study of blood T cell repertoires in COVID-19. Study-level information: Spain, Italy and the United States supplied samples that represented acute and convalescent COVID-19.

CDR3 length: 15 amino acids. V was clipped by 7 bases and J by 4 bases; unmatched bases: 5. Germline V CDR1 and CDR2: LNHDA, SQIVND (reference sequence). Produced via immunoSEQ multiplex PCR; TCRdb's table is partial and in-frame only. This table has roughly 250,000 clones, 85% to 90% appearing once. This TCR derives from a woman aged 45-60 years who had recovered from COVID-19. The V call is TRBV19, the J call TRBJ2-2, with 11 bases that match TRBD2. The sequencing input was PBMCs or T cells enriched from blood (not recorded which). CDR3 in DNA: TGTGCCAGTAACCCTAGCGGGAGGTTCACCGGGGAGCTGTTTTTT. Translation gives CASNPSGRFTGELFF.